Listed here is a single TCR beta chain. Its antigen is still unknown. At one end the junction does not follow the germline gene, possibly because of a read error. Constant-segment primers served in 5'RACE that generated TCR alpha and TCR beta cDNA libraries bearing sample barcodes and UMIs. TCRdb recomputed calls from the 5' RACE reads with MiXCR, one row per CDR3 protein. Among 150,000 to 200,000 distinct CDR3 sequences, approximately 14% were seen once, and the ten largest hold around an eighth. This record comes from a study of T-cell memory formation after mild COVID-19. The germline CDR1 and CDR2 sequences are SEHNR and FQNEAQ (reference sequence). The CDR3 length is 11 residues. Study observations and caveats: The study found contracting CD4+ clones mainly in CM and EM and contracting CD8+ clones in EMRA. Memory cells collected pre-infection included some clones that later responded, suggesting cross-reactive memory joined. Clones shrinking from day 15 to 85 showed even CD4/CD8 mixes; later expanders tilted CD4+.

Sequencing input: PBMCs or a T cell subset sorted from them (not recorded which). The source of this sequence is an adult woman who had mild COVID-19 (a few samples of this study predate the infection). Cell type and time point are not known. V gene TRBV7-9 combines with J gene TRBJ1-1; no firm D call. In DNA, the CDR3 is TGTGCAAGCAGCTTAGGAGATGAAGCTTTCTTT. Encoded protein: CASSLGDEAFF.